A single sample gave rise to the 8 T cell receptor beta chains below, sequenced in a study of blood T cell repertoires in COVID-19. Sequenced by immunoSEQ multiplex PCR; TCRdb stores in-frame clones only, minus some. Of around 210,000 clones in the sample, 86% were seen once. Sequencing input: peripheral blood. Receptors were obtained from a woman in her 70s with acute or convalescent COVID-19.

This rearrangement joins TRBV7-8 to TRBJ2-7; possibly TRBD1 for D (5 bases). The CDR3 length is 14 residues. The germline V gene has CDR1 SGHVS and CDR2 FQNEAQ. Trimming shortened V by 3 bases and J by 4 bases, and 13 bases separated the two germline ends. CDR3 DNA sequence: TGTGCCAGCAGCTTTAATTGGGGCCCTTACGAGCAGTACTTC. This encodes CASSFNWGPYEQYF.

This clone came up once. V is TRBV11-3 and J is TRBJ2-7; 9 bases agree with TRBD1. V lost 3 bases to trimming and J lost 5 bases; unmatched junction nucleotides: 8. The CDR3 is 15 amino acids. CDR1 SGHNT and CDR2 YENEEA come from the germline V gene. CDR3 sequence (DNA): TGTGCCAGCAGCTTCGAAACAGGGGGCTACCACGAGCAGTACTTC. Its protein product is CASSFETGGYHEQYF.

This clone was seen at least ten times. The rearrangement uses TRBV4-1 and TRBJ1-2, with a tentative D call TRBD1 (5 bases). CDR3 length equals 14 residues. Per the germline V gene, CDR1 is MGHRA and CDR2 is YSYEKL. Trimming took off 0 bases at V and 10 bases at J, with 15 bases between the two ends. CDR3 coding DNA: TGCGCCAGCAGCCAAGACCGATTCACAGGAAACTACACCTTC. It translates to CASSQDRFTGNYTF.

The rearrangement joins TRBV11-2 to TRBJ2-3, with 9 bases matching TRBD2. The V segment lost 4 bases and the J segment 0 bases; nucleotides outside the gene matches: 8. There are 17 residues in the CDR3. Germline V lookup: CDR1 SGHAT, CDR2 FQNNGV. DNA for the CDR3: TGTGCCAGCAGCTCCGGAGTAGCGGGGGCCAGCACAGATACGCAGTATTTT. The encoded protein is CASSSGVAGASTDTQYF.

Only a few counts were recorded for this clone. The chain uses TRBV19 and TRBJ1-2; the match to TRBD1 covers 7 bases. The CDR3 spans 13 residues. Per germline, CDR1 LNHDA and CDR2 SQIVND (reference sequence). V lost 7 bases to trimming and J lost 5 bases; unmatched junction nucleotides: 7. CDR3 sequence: CASTPGTAYGYTF. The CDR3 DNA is TGTGCCAGTACCCCCGGGACAGCTTATGGCTACACCTTC.

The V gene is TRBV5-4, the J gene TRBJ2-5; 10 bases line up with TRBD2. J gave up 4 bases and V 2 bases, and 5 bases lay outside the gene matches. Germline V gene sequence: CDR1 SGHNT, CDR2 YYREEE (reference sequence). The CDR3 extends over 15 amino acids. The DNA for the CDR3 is TGTGCCAGCAGCTTAGCACTAGCGGGACGAGAGACCCAGTACTTC. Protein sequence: CASSLALAGRETQYF.

The CDR3 DNA follows: TGTGCCAGCAGCTTACAGGCAGGGCATGGCTACACCTTC. This codes for CASSLQAGHGYTF. This chain joins TRBV7-2 and TRBJ1-2; weak D call: TRBD1 (5 bases). The CDR3 contains 13 residues. Looked up from germline, CDR1 is SGHTA and CDR2 is FQGNSA. Trimming removed 2 bases at V and 6 bases at J, with 10 bases between.

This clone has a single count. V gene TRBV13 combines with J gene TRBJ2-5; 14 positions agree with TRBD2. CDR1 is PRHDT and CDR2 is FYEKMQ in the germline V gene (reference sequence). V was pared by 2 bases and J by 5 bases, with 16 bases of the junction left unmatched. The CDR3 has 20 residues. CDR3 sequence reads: CASSLSFGLAGGPLRETQYF. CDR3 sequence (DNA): TGTGCCAGCAGCTTATCCTTCGGACTAGCGGGGGGCCCTCTTCGGGAGACCCAGTACTTC. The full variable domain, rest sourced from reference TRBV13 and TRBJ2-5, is AAGVIQSPRHLIKEKRETATLKCYPIPRHDTVYWYQQGPGQDPQFLISFYEKMQSDKGSIPDRFSAQQFSDYHSELNMSSLELGDSALYFCASSLSFGLAGGPLRETQYFGPGTRLLVL.